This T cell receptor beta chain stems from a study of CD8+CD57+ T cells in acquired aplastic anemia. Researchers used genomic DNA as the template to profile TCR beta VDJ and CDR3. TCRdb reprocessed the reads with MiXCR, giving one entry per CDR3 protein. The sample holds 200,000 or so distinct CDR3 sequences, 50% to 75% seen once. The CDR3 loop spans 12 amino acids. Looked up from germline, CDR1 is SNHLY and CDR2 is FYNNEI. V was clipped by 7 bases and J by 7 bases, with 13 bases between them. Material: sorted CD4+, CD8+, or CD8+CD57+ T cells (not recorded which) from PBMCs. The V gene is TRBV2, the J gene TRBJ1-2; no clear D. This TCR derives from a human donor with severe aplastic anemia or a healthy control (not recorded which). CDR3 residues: CASNRDKFGYTF. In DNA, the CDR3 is TGTGCCAGCAATAGGGATAAGTTTGGCTACACCTTC.